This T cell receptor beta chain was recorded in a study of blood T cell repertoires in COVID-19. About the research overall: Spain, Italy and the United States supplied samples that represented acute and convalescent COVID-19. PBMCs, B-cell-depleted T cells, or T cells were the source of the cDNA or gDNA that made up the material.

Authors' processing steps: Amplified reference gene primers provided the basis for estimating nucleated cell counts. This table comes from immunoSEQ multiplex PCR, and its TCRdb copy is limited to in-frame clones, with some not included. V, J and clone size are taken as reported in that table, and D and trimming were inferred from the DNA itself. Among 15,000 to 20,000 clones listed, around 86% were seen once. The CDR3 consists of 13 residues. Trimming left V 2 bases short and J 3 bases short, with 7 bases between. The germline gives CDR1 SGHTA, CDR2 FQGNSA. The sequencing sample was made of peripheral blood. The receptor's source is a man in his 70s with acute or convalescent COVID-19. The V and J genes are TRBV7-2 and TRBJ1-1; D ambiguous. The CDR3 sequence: CASSLTQDTEAFF. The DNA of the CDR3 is TGTGCCAGCAGCTTAACCCAGGACACTGAAGCTTTCTTT.